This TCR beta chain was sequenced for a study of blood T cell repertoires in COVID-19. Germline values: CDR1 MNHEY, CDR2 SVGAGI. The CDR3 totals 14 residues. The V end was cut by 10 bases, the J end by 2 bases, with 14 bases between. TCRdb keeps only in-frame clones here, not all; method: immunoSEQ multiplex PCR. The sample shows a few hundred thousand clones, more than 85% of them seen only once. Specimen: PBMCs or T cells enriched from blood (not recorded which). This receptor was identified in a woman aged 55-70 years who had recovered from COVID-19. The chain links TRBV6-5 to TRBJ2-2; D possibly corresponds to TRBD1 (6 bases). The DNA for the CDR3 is TGTGCCATCCGGGGACACCTTAACACCGGGGAGCTGTTTTTT. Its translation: CAIRGHLNTGELFF.